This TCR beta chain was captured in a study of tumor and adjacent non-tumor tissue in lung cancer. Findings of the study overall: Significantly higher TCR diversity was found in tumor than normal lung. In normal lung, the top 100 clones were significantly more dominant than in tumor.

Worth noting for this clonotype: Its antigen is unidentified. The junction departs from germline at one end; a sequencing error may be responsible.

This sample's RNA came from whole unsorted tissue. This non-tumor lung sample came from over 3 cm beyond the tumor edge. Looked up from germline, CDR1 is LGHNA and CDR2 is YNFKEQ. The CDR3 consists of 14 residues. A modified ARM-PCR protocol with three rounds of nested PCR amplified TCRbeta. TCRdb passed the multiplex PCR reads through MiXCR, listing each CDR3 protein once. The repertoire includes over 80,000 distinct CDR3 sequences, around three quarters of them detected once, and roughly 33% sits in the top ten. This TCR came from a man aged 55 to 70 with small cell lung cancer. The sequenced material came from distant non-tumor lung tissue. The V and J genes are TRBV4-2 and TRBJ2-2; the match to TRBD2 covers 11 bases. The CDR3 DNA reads TGTACCAGCAAACTAGCGGGAGATGGCGGGGAGCTGTTTTTT. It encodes CTSKLAGDGGELFF.